The 24 T cell receptor beta chains below were found in one sample sequenced in a study of T cell clonotyping in hematopoietic cell transplantation. Assay used: immunoSEQ multiplex PCR; TCRdb lists only in-frame clones, some missing. This table holds some 3,000 clones, about 80% found once. The input for sequencing was peripheral blood mononuclear cells, taken 30 days after allogeneic stem cell transplant. The source of these receptors is a male patient aged 55-69 years who had an allogeneic stem cell transplant, so T cells may come from the graft donor. Some clones in this sample may be carry-over from other donors' samples.

The J gene is TRBJ2-7, the V gene TRBV9; 8 nucleotides match TRBD2. Trimming removed 3 bases from V and 2 bases from J; junction bases left unmatched: 28. Per germline, CDR1 SGDLS and CDR2 YYNGEE. The CDR3 has 22 amino acids. This chain's CDR3 is CASSDPLGVRGPTSEGTYEQYF. In DNA form, the CDR3 reads TGTGCCAGCAGCGACCCCCTCGGAGTTCGGGGACCGACTAGCGAAGGAACCTACGAGCAGTACTTC.

The rearrangement joins TRBV6-5 to TRBJ2-1, with D maybe TRBD1 (5 bases). The CDR3 spans 11 residues. V was cut by 5 bases and J by 7 bases, with 6 bases left in between. CDR1 and CDR2 (germline): MNHEY, SVGAGI. Here the CDR3 reads CASSTGNEQFF. CDR3 bases: TGTGCCAGCAGTACAGGAAATGAGCAGTTCTTC.

The rearrangement uses TRBV27 and TRBJ2-3; TRBD2 agrees at 13 bases. The germline V gene has CDR1 MNHEY and CDR2 SMNVEV (reference sequence). The CDR3 extends over 18 amino acids. J lost 3 bases, V lost 5 bases, and 11 bases had no gene match. CDR3 residues: CASSQLAGGPSETDTQYF. The CDR3 DNA reads TGTGCCAGCAGTCAACTAGCGGGAGGGCCCTCTGAAACAGATACGCAGTATTTT.

The chain uses TRBV16 and TRBJ1-2; D gene unclear. CDR1 KGHSY and CDR2 FQNENV come from the germline V gene. The CDR3 runs 13 residues. V dropped 2 bases and J dropped 5 bases, with 9 bases sitting between them. This CDR3 reads CASSQTQLYGYTF. The CDR3 DNA is TGTGCCAGCAGCCAAACACAGCTTTATGGCTACACCTTC.

V usage is TRBV30 and J usage is TRBJ1-5, with a possible D match to TRBD1 (6 bases). The germline V and J ends were trimmed by 3 bases and 9 bases, with 18 bases remaining between them. From germline, CDR1 is GTSNPN and CDR2 SVGIG (reference sequence). This CDR3 contains 14 residues. CDR3 amino acids: CAWSGGLGGSPQHF. In nucleotides, the CDR3 is TGTGCCTGGAGCGGGGGCCTCGGGGGTTCGCCCCAGCATTTT.

This chain joins TRBV28 and TRBJ2-7; 7 nucleotides match TRBD1. The CDR3 has 15 amino acids. CDR1 MDHEN and CDR2 SYDVKM come from the germline V gene. Unmatched junction bases numbered 7, after V lost 3 bases and J lost 2 bases. This chain's CDR3 is CASSLPPGQAYEQYF. The CDR3, as DNA: TGTGCCAGCAGTTTGCCACCAGGACAGGCCTACGAGCAGTACTTC.

This chain connects TRBV29-1 to TRBJ1-1; D not resolved. The germline gives CDR1 SQVTM, CDR2 ANQGSEA. V lost 5 bases and J 10 bases, leaving 14 bases between the germline ends. The CDR3 runs 11 residues. CDR3 in amino acids: CSVKVGFGAFF. CDR3 sequence (DNA): TGCAGCGTTAAGGTCGGGTTCGGAGCTTTCTTT.

The rearrangement joins TRBV30 to TRBJ2-6; weak D call: TRBD1 (5 bases). This CDR3 region has 15 residues. Germline CDR1 and CDR2: GTSNPN and SVGIG (reference sequence). Trimming removed 3 bases from V and 3 bases from J, with 12 bases in between. DNA of the CDR3: TGTGCCTGGAGGCGCCTAGGGGATGGGGCCAACGTCCTGACTTTC. Amino acid sequence: CAWRRLGDGANVLTF.

The chain combines TRBV7-9 with TRBJ1-3; D unresolved. V lost 1 base, J lost 4 bases, and 2 bases lay in between. CDR3 length: 12 amino acids. Germline lookup yields CDR1 SEHNR and CDR2 FQNEAQ (reference sequence). The CDR3 reads CASSLGGNTIYF. Here the CDR3 DNA reads TGTGCCAGCAGCTTAGGCGGAAACACCATATATTTT.

The chain uses TRBV9 and TRBJ1-1; D is unclear. Trimming took off 3 bases at V and 5 bases at J, with 11 bases between the two ends. CDR1 and CDR2 (germline): SGDLS, YYNGEE. The CDR3 sequence is 13 residues long. This chain's CDR3 is CASSGALRTEAFF. The CDR3 DNA sequence: TGTGCCAGCAGCGGAGCCCTGCGTACTGAAGCTTTCTTT. Complete variable domain (other parts from reference TRBV9 and TRBJ1-1): DSGVTQTPKHLITATGQRVTLRCSPRSGDLSVYWYQQSLDQGLQFLIQYYNGEERAKGNILERFSAQQFPDLHSELNLSSLELGDSALYFCASSGALRTEAFFGQGTRLTVV.

J is TRBJ1-1 and V is TRBV28, with D hard to call. This CDR3 has 16 amino acids. Per the germline V gene, CDR1 is MDHEN and CDR2 is SYDVKM. V gave up 3 bases and J gave up 3 bases, with 17 bases separating them. This CDR3 reads CASSFQARGPYTEAFF. The CDR3 DNA reads as TGTGCCAGCAGTTTCCAGGCACGAGGCCCCTACACTGAAGCTTTCTTT.

The rearrangement uses TRBV4-1 and TRBJ1-5; TRBD1 might be the D (6 bases). The CDR3 is made up of 15 amino acids. V was cut by 1 base and J by 6 bases, with 13 bases left in between. Germline V CDR1 and CDR2: MGHRA, YSYEKL. The CDR3 spells CASSQVQGSSQPQHF. The DNA of the CDR3 is TGCGCCAGCAGCCAAGTTCAGGGGTCCAGTCAGCCCCAGCATTTT.

The gene calls are TRBV7-8 and TRBJ2-7; 14 bases fit TRBD2. V dropped 5 bases and J dropped 6; count of bases not matched to a gene: 9. This CDR3 comprises 16 residues. Germline-derived CDR1 and CDR2 are SGHVS and FQNEAQ. Here the CDR3 DNA reads TGTGCCAGCAGCAACCGACTAGCGGGAGGGGATAGCGAGCAGTACTTC. Protein sequence: CASSNRLAGGDSEQYF.

The chain joins TRBV10-3 to TRBJ1-1; no clear D. Germline values: CDR1 ENHRY, CDR2 SYGVKD. Trimming took 5 bases from V and 4 from J, leaving 17 bases between them. CDR3 size: 15 residues. The CDR3 region has the DNA TGTGCCATCAGTCCCCTAGTCAGTTCCGGCACTGAAGCTTTCTTT. Encoded protein: CAISPLVSSGTEAFF.

The V and J genes are TRBV11-2 and TRBJ1-1, with 9 nucleotides matching TRBD1. With V trimmed by 4 bases and J by 1 base, 4 bases remained unmatched. The CDR3 runs 15 residues. Germline CDR1 SGHAT, CDR2 FQNNGV. The CDR3 reads CASSYGTGRNTEAFF. The DNA of the CDR3 is TGTGCCAGCAGCTACGGGACAGGGAGGAACACTGAAGCTTTCTTT.

Concerning this clone: Other DNA variants within this sample encode the same CDR3. The chain is built from TRBV19 and TRBJ1-2, with D hard to call. This CDR3 is built from 10 residues. The germline CDR1 and CDR2 sequences are LNHDA and SQIVND (reference sequence). V gave up 7 bases and J gave up 4 bases, with 4 bases separating them. CDR3 sequence (DNA): TGTGCCAGTAAGGGCTATGGCTACACCTTC. Its translation is CASKGYGYTF.

As DNA, the CDR3 is TGCGCCAGCAGCCAAGATGGATTCCGGGAGCTGTTTTTT. It codes for CASSQDGFRELFF. The chain combines TRBV4-3 with TRBJ2-2; D unclear. The germline gives CDR1 LGHNA, CDR2 YSLEER. The CDR3 contains 13 residues. The V and J ends lost 0 bases and 9 bases respectively, with 8 bases between them.

The table lists this clone with a few counts. The V and J genes are TRBV27 and TRBJ1-2, with 10 bases matching TRBD1. Trimming took 10 bases from V and 2 from J; bases not matched to a gene: 7. Germline-derived CDR1 and CDR2 are MNHEY and SMNVEV (reference sequence). The CDR3 loop spans 14 amino acids. The chain's CDR3 is CATGTGVGNYGYTF. The DNA for the CDR3 is TGTGCCACCGGGACAGGGGTAGGAAACTATGGCTACACCTTC.

The chain uses TRBV6-5 and TRBJ2-2; TRBD1 might be the D (5 bases). Germline-derived CDR1 and CDR2 are MNHEY and SVGAGI. V lost 9 bases to trimming and J lost 4 bases, with 15 bases between them. The CDR3 is made up of 14 amino acids. The CDR3 sequence: CASWGRAVTGELFF. CDR3 in DNA: TGTGCCAGTTGGGGCAGGGCGGTCACCGGGGAGCTGTTTTTT.

This chain links TRBV30 with TRBJ1-1; 9 nucleotides agree with TRBD1. Germline V gene lookup returns CDR1 GTSNPN and CDR2 SVGIG (reference sequence). J was trimmed by 6 bases and V by 0 bases; bases with no gene match: 8. The CDR3 length is 15 residues. CDR3 residues: CAWSVPGQGRPEAFF. The DNA of the CDR3 is TGTGCCTGGAGTGTTCCGGGACAGGGCCGTCCTGAAGCTTTCTTT.

The V gene is TRBV19, the J gene TRBJ2-5; D ambiguous. In germline, CDR1 is LNHDA, CDR2 SQIVND (reference sequence). With 3 bases removed from V and 1 base from J, the gap between germline ends came to 6 bases. The CDR3 consists of 13 residues. CDR3 nucleotide sequence: TGTGCCAGTAGTATGGCGGTCCAAGAGACCCAGTACTTC. Translation: CASSMAVQETQYF.

This rearrangement joins TRBV6-6 to TRBJ2-7; TRBD1 might be the D (5 bases). The CDR3 is 12 residues long. Between the trimmed V and J ends, which lost 6 bases and 4 bases, there was a span of 10 bases. The germline gives CDR1 MNHNY, CDR2 SVGAGI (reference sequence). The CDR3 bases are TGTGCCAGCAGCCAACACAGGTACGAGCAGTACTTC. Translation: CASSQHRYEQYF.

The chain recombines TRBV7-3 with TRBJ2-3; 7 bases match TRBD2. Trimming took 0 bases from V and 4 from J; bases not matched to a gene: 4. This CDR3 is 15 amino acids long. Germline V gene sequence: CDR1 SGHTA, CDR2 FQGTGA. The chain's CDR3 is CASSLTAGDADTQYF. CDR3 sequence (DNA): TGTGCCAGCAGCTTAACTGCGGGAGATGCAGATACGCAGTATTTT.

The genes are TRBV4-1 and TRBJ2-1, with 9 bases that match TRBD2. The V gene end was trimmed by 0 bases and the J gene end by 7 bases; junction bases not matched to a gene: 4. The CDR3 contains 15 residues. From germline, CDR1 is MGHRA and CDR2 YSYEKL. The CDR3, as DNA: TGCGCCAGCAGCCAAGATGCGGGAGGGGGTAATGAGCAGTTCTTC. This gives the protein CASSQDAGGGNEQFF.